These T cell receptor beta chains were read from a single sample in a study of cytomegalovirus exposure and HLA in healthy donors. Profiling relied on immunoSEQ multiplex PCR, and the TCRdb table lists in-frame clones only, not all of them. The repertoire includes about 200,000 clones, more than 75% of them detected once, and 2% to 2.5% sits in the top ten. Sequences were obtained from PBMCs. The receptors originated from a woman aged 18-30 years in good health and CMV-seropositive. Each CDR3 is given with its conserved first and last residue. The D gene is left open where the match is weak. The listing skips clone size in some rows; elsewhere it reads once, few, many or a size class.

>TRBV27|NA|NA|TRBJ1-1
CASSLSPDLNTEAFF
TGTGCCAGCAGTTTATCGCCGGACTTGAACACTGAAGCTTTCTTT
>TRBV11-2|NA|NA|TRBJ1-5
CASSQGYSNQPQHF
TGTGCCAGCAGCCAGGGGTATAGCAATCAGCCCCAGCATTTT
>TRBV15|NA|NA|TRBJ2-7
CATSRGGNSYEQYF
TGTGCCACCAGCAGAGGAGGGAACTCCTACGAGCAGTACTTC
>TRBV6-5|TRBD1|NA|TRBJ2-7
CASSYTPGTGLHEQYF
TGTGCCAGCAGTTATACCCCCGGGACAGGGTTGCACGAGCAGTACTTC
>TRBV7-9|NA|NA|TRBJ2-1
CASSHESGLGPFF
TGTGCCAGCAGCCACGAAAGCGGCCTGGGCCCGTTCTTC
>TRBV23-1|NA|NA|TRBJ1-5
CASSPPGQPPTHSNQPQHF
TGCGCCAGCAGTCCCCCCGGACAGCCTCCTACCCATAGCAATCAGCCCCAGCATTTT
>TRBV4-2|TRBD2|NA|TRBJ2-3
CASSKKREGVDTQYF
TGTGCCAGCAGCAAGAAGCGGGAGGGGGTAGATACGCAGTATTTT
>TRBV6-1|NA|NA|TRBJ1-5
CASSEGDFQYSNQPQHF
TGTGCCAGCAGTGAGGGGGACTTCCAATATAGCAATCAGCCCCAGCATTTT
>TRBV11-2|TRBD2|NA|TRBJ2-1
CASSFGLAGTQFF
TGTGCCAGCAGCTTCGGACTAGCGGGGACACAGTTCTTC
>TRBV5-6|NA|NA|TRBJ2-4
CASSPMDSRLRIQYF
TGTGCCAGCAGCCCCATGGACAGTCGCCTCCGCATTCAGTACTTC
>TRBV19|TRBD1|NA|TRBJ2-2
CASSIPRTRTGNTGELFF
TGTGCCAGTAGTATCCCCCGAACTAGGACAGGGAACACCGGGGAGCTGTTTTTT
>TRBV9|NA|NA|TRBJ2-7
CASSVNNYEQYF
TGTGCCAGCAGCGTAAACAATTACGAGCAGTACTTC
>TRBV7-6|NA|NA|TRBJ2-7
CASSLDYYEQYF
TGTGCCAGCAGCTTGGACTATTACGAGCAGTACTTC
>TRBV5-4|TRBD2|NA|TRBJ2-1
CASSSLLAGGPPDEQFF
TGTGCCAGCAGCTCGCTACTAGCGGGAGGGCCACCCGATGAGCAGTTCTTC
>TRBV5-1|NA|few|TRBJ1-4
CASSLDRDGVELFF
TGCGCCAGCAGCTTGGACAGGGATGGGGTGGAACTGTTTTTT
>TRBV10-1|NA|NA|TRBJ2-3
CASSRQGGTQYF
TGCGCCAGCTCTAGGCAGGGGGGTACGCAGTATTTT
>TRBV27|NA|NA|TRBJ1-4
CASSTSTGLPNEKLFF
TGTGCCAGCAGTACATCCACAGGGTTGCCTAATGAAAAACTGTTTTTT
>TRBV6-1|NA|NA|TRBJ1-3
CASSSGLSGNTIYF
TGTGCCAGCAGCTCCGGACTCTCTGGAAACACCATATATTTT
>TRBV21-1|NA|NA|TRBJ2-2
CASSSPRQGSTGELFF
TGTGCCAGCAGCTCACCCCGACAGGGTAGCACCGGGGAGCTGTTTTTT
>TRBV2|NA|NA|TRBJ2-1
CASILPIPVASSYNEQFF
TGTGCCAGCATTTTACCAATACCCGTAGCGAGCTCCTACAATGAGCAGTTCTTC
>TRBV14|NA|NA|TRBJ2-7
CASSQLTGYEQYF
TGTGCCAGCAGCCAATTAACAGGGTACGAGCAGTACTTC
>TRBV6-5|NA|NA|TRBJ1-1
CASRRDHTEAFF
TGTGCCAGCAGGCGGGATCACACTGAAGCTTTCTTT